A selection of T cell receptor beta chains follows, all from one sample in a study of T cell changes during pregnancy in multiple sclerosis. Sequenced by immunoSEQ multiplex PCR; TCRdb stores in-frame clones only, minus some. The sample lists about 84,000 clones, approximately 94% occurring once. Sequenced here: peripheral blood, sampled in the third trimester of pregnancy. These receptors originate from a female donor with multiple sclerosis, enrolled in a pregnancy study. Both conserved end residues are trimmed from each CDR3. D genes are given only for firm matches. Not all rows give a size; the values are once, few, many and, for expanded clones, a class.

>13|TRBV5-1|TRBD2|TRBJ2-1|-
ASSLELAVRGEQF
>12|TRBV9|TRBD1|TRBJ1-4|once
ASSVGRTGELLF
>14|TRBV5-1|-|TRBJ2-3|-
ASSLAKTALTDTQY
>12|TRBV7-9|-|TRBJ2-2|-
ASSSMVGPGELF
>10|TRBV10-2|-|TRBJ1-2|-
ASSESETGYT
>13|TRBV19|-|TRBJ2-5|-
ASSGGTGSAKTQY
>12|TRBV18|TRBD1|TRBJ2-7|-
ASSSGTGVYEQY
>13|TRBV4-1|TRBD1|TRBJ1-5|-
ASSQEAGGNQPQH
>13|TRBV30|-|TRBJ2-2|-
AWRGAGTNTGELF
>13|TRBV9|-|TRBJ1-4|-
ASSVELGYNEKLF
>13|TRBV19|-|TRBJ1-5|-
ASSIFLEGNQPQH
>11|TRBV9|TRBD2|TRBJ2-3|-
ASSTSGRDTQY
>13|TRBV5-6|-|TRBJ2-5|-
ASSLVQGFTETQY
>14|TRBV5-1|TRBD2|TRBJ2-2|-
ASSPERSGGTGELF
>12|TRBV19|-|TRBJ1-3|-
ASSWREFGNTIY
>13|TRBV6-1|-|TRBJ1-4|-
ASSEGQRGGEKLF
>14|TRBV19|TRBD1|TRBJ2-1|-
ASSIGQGSSYNEQF
>13|TRBV5-5|TRBD1|TRBJ2-5|once
ASSGGQGAVETQY
>11|TRBV7-8|-|TRBJ2-7|-
ASSSGQSYEQY
>13|TRBV9|-|TRBJ1-6|medium-sized
ASSVGEQPELPLH
>14|TRBV7-6|-|TRBJ1-3|once
ASSFDGKRSGNTIY
>15|TRBV9|-|TRBJ2-5|-
ASSVGNTGTLQETQY
>11|TRBV11-2|-|TRBJ1-1|-
ASRLGLASEAF
>12|TRBV25-1|-|TRBJ1-4|-
ASSDWGVGEKLF
>13|TRBV2|TRBD1|TRBJ1-2|-
ASSERDRAVYGYT
>14|TRBV6-1|-|TRBJ1-5|-
ASSESWGRSNQPQH
>13|TRBV5-1|TRBD1|TRBJ1-5|-
ASSPGGFGNQPQH
>11|TRBV27|TRBD1|TRBJ2-7|once
ASSSGTGYEQY
>13|TRBV4-2|-|TRBJ1-3|-
ASSPAITTGNTIY
>11|TRBV27|-|TRBJ2-3|-
ASADPGTDTQY
>12|TRBV27|-|TRBJ1-5|-
ASRAGDGNQPQH
>14|TRBV7-3|TRBD2|TRBJ2-1|-
ASSLSGGGKYNEQF